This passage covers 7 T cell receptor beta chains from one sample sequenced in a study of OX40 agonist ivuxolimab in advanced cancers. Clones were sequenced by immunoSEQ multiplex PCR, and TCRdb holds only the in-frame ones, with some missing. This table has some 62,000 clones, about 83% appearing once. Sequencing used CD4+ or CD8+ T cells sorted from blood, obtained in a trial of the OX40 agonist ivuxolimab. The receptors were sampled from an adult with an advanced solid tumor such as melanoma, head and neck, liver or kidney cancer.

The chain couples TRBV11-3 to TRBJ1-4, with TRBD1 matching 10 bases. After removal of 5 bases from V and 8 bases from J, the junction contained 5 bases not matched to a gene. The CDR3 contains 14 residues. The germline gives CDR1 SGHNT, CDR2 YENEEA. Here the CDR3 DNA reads TGTGCCAGCAGCACTGACAGGGGGCTAGAAAAACTGTTTTTT. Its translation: CASSTDRGLEKLFF.

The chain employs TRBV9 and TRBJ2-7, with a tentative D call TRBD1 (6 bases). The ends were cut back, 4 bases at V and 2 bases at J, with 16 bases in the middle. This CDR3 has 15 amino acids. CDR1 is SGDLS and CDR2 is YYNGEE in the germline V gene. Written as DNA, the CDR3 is TGTGCCAGCAGCTCAACCGCAGGGGAACCCTACGAGCAGTACTTC. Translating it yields CASSSTAGEPYEQYF.

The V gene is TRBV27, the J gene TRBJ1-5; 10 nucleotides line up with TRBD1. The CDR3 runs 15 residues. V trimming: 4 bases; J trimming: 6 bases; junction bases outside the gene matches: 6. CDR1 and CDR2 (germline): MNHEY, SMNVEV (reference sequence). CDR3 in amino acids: CASSSGTGEGQPQHF. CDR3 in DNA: TGTGCCAGCAGTTCCGGGACAGGGGAAGGTCAGCCCCAGCATTTT.

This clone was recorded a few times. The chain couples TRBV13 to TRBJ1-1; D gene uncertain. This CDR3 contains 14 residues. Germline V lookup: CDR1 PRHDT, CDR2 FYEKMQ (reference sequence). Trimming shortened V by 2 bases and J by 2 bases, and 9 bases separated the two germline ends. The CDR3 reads CASSLRMVNTEAFF. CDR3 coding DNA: TGTGCCAGCAGCTTAAGGATGGTTAACACTGAAGCTTTCTTT.

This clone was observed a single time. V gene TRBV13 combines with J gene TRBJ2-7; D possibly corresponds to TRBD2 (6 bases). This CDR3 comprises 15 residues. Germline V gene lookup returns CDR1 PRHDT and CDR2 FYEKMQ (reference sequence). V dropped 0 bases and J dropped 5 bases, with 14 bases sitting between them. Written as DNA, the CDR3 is TGTGCCAGCAGCTTAGGAGGGTCGGGAGTGGACGAGCAGTACTTC. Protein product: CASSLGGSGVDEQYF.

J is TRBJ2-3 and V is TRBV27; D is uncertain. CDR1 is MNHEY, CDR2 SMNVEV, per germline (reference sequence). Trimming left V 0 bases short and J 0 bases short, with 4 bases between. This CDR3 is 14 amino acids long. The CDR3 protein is CASSLSVSTDTQYF. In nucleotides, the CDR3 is TGTGCCAGCAGTTTATCGGTCAGCACAGATACGCAGTATTTT.

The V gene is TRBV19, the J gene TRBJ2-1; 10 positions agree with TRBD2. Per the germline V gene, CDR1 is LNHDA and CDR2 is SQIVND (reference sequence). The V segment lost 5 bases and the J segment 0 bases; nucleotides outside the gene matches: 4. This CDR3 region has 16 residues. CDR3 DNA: TGTGCCAGTAGTCGTAGCGGGAGGAGCTCCTACAATGAGCAGTTCTTC. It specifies CASSRSGRSSYNEQFF. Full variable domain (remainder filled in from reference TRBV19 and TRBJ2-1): DGGITQSPKYLFRKEGQNVTLSCEQNLNHDAMYWYRQDPGQGLRLIYYSQIVNDFQKGDIAEGYSVSREKKESFPLTVTSAQKNPTAFYLCASSRSGRSSYNEQFFGPGTRLTVL.